These T cell receptor beta chains were read from a single sample in a study of patients and donors after allogeneic stem cell transplantation. TCRdb independently ran MiXCR on the RT-PCR reads; one entry per CDR3 protein. The sample includes about 400,000 distinct CDR3 sequences, roughly 17% of them seen just once. The sample comprised blood, either unsorted or a sorted T cell fraction (not recorded which). Receptors originate from a human donor who was either an allogeneic HSCT recipient or a stem cell or donor lymphocyte infusion donor (not recorded which). It is not recorded whose cells these are; they may come from a transplant donor. The CDR3 runs from the conserved cysteine through the conserved F or W. Each record gives: clone size, V gene, J gene, D gene, CDR3 DNA, CDR3 protein. D genes are given only for firm matches. Expanded clones get a size class; other rows say once, few or many, or leave the size out.

>many|TRBV24-1|TRBJ2-5|NA
TGTGCCACCCCCATCGGGGGAAAGGAAGAGACCCAGTACTTC
CATPIGGKEETQYF
>few|TRBV6-1|TRBJ1-5|NA
TGTGCCAGCAGTGACATTTGGAATCAGCCCCAGCATTTT
CASSDIWNQPQHF
>few|TRBV20-1|TRBJ2-7|TRBD1
TGCAGTGCTAGAGATCCTCAAGGACAGGGTCTACCCTACGAGCAGTACTTC
CSARDPQGQGLPYEQYF
>NA|TRBV9|TRBJ2-5|NA
TGTGCCAGCAGCGGCTTATCCGGGCCTGGTGGCGAGACCCAGTACTTC
CASSGLSGPGGETQYF
>NA|TRBV2|TRBJ2-2|NA
TGTGCCAGCAGTCAGGGGAGGGCCGGGGAGCTGTTTTTT
CASSQGRAGELFF
>few|TRBV12-3/TRBV12-4|TRBJ2-1|TRBD2
TGTGCCAGCAGCAGGACTAGCGGGGGGAATTTTAATGAGCAGTTCTTC
CASSRTSGGNFNEQFF
>NA|TRBV3-1|TRBJ2-7|NA
TGTGCCAGCAGCCAAGAAGGGGAATCCGGGACACATCTGAACGAGCAGTACTTC
CASSQEGESGTHLNEQYF
>few|TRBV12-3/TRBV12-4|TRBJ1-5|NA
TGTGCCAGCAGGAGGGGGTATCAGCCCCAGCATTTT
CASRRGYQPQHF
>few|TRBV4-1|TRBJ1-1|NA
TGCGCCAGCAGCCAAGATACTGGGGGATGGGACACTGAAGCTTTCTTT
CASSQDTGGWDTEAFF
>NA|TRBV7-8|TRBJ2-5|TRBD2
TGTGCCAGCAGCGCCCAACTAGCGGGAATTTTTGAGACCCAGTACTTC
CASSAQLAGIFETQYF
>few|TRBV20-1|TRBJ2-2|NA
TGCAGTGCTAGAGGGAGGCCCACGAACACCGGGGAGCTGTTTTTT
CSARGRPTNTGELFF
>few|TRBV5-6|TRBJ2-2|NA
TGTGCCAGCAGCTTGGTGGCGTTCGCCGGGGAGCTGTTTTTT
CASSLVAFAGELFF
>NA|TRBV9|TRBJ2-3|NA
TGTGCCAGCAGCGTAATAGGGCGAGATACGCAGTATTTT
CASSVIGRDTQYF
>few|TRBV7-2|TRBJ1-5|NA
TGTGCCAGCAGCAGCCAGGTTTCGGGGTTTTATCAGCCCCAGCATTTT
CASSSQVSGFYQPQHF
>NA|TRBV9|TRBJ2-2|NA
TGTGCCAGCAGCCAAACGACAGCCCCCACCGGGGAGCTGTTTTTT
CASSQTTAPTGELFF